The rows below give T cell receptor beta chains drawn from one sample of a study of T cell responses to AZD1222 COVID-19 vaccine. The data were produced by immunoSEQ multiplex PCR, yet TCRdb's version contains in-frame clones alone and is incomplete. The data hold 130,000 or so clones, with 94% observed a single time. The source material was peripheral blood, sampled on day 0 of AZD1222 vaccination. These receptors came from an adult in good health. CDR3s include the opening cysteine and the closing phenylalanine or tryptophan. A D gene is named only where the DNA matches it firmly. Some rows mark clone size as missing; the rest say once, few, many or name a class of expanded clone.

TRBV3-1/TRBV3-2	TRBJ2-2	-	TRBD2	CASSHTSGATGELFF	TGTGCCAGCAGCCACACTAGCGGAGCTACCGGGGAGCTGTTTTTT
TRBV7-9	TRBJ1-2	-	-	CASSFPRTDYGYTF	TGTGCCAGCAGCTTCCCGCGGACAGACTATGGCTACACCTTC
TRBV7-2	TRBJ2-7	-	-	CASSLYGTAEQYF	TGTGCCAGCAGCTTATATGGTACGGCCGAGCAGTACTTC
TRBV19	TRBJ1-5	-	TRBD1	CASSPHRGTSNQPQHF	TGTGCCAGTAGTCCCCACAGGGGTACTAGCAATCAGCCCCAGCATTTT
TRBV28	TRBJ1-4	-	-	CASSLMGGLKEKLFF	TGTGCCAGCAGTTTAATGGGGGGGTTGAAGGAAAAACTGTTTTTT
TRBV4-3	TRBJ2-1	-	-	CASSQDRGRSEQFF	TGCGCCAGCAGCCAAGATCGTGGGAGAAGTGAGCAGTTCTTC
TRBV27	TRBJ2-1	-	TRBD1	CASTPQGAVVVEQFF	TGTGCCAGCACCCCACAGGGGGCGGTGGTAGTTGAGCAGTTCTTC
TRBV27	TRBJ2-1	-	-	CASSSGRVRDEQFF	TGTGCCAGCAGTTCCGGCAGGGTGAGGGATGAGCAGTTCTTC
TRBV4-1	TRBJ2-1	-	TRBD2	CASSQGGSYNEQFF	TGCGCCAGCAGCCAGGGGGGGTCCTACAATGAGCAGTTCTTC
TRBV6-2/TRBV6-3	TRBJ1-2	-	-	CASSYSLSPYGYTF	TGTGCCAGCAGTTACTCGTTGAGTCCTTATGGCTACACCTTC
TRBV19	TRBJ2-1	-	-	CASSMGGWGDEQFF	TGTGCCAGTAGTATGGGCGGTTGGGGCGATGAGCAGTTCTTC
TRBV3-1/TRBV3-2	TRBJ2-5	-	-	CASSQDLGPVGETQYF	TGTGCCAGCAGCCAAGATCTGGGACCGGTGGGGGAGACCCAGTACTTC
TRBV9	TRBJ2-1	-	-	CASRRVRDPDYNEQFF	TGTGCCAGCCGCCGCGTGAGGGACCCCGATTACAATGAGCAGTTCTTC
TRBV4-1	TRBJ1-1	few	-	CASSQEEKMNTEAFF	TGCGCCAGCAGCCAAGAGGAAAAAATGAACACTGAAGCTTTCTTT
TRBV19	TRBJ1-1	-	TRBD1	CASTRGLTEAFF	TGTGCCAGTACGAGGGGGCTTACTGAAGCTTTCTTT
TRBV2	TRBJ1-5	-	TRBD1	CASSGQAPSSNQPQHF	TGTGCCAGCAGCGGACAGGCCCCTTCGAGCAATCAGCCCCAGCATTTT
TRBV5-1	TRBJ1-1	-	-	CASSLQSTEAFF	TGCGCCAGCAGCTTGCAATCCACTGAAGCTTTCTTT
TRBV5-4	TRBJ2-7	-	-	CASSPRAETYEQYF	TGTGCCAGCAGCCCCCGGGCGGAGACCTACGAGCAGTACTTC
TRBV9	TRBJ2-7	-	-	CASSANTRDKPYEQYF	TGTGCCAGCAGCGCAAATACCCGGGACAAGCCCTACGAGCAGTACTTC
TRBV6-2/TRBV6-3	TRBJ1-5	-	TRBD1	CANSYRDRGVQPQHF	TGTGCCAACAGTTACAGGGACAGGGGCGTGCAGCCCCAGCATTTT
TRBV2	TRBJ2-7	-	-	CASSGLSYEQYF	TGTGCCAGCAGTGGGTTATCCTACGAGCAGTACTTC
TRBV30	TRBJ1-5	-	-	CAWILDGDNSNQPQHF	TGTGCCTGGATCTTAGATGGGGACAATAGCAATCAGCCCCAGCATTTT
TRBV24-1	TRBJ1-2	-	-	CATSDPSSAGGTNYGYTF	TGCGCCACCAGTGATCCATCGTCCGCGGGGGGCACTAACTATGGCTACACCTTC
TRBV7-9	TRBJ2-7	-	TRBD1	CASSPTGQGVREQYF	TGTGCCAGCAGCCCAACAGGACAGGGAGTACGCGAGCAGTACTTC
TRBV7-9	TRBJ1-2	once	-	CASSLVGRPYGYTF	TGTGCCAGCAGCTTAGTAGGCAGACCCTATGGCTACACCTTC
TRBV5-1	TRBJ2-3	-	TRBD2	CASSQYGTSGSATDTQYF	TGCGCCAGCAGCCAGTATGGGACTAGCGGGAGTGCCACAGATACGCAGTATTTT
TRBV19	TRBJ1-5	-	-	CASSGGQPQHF	TGTGCCAGTAGTGGGGGTCAGCCCCAGCATTTT
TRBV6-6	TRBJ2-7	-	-	CASSSDIYEQYF	TGTGCCAGCAGTTCCGACATATACGAGCAGTACTTC
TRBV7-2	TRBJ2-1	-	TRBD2	CASSYRLPLAGAYNEQFF	TGTGCCAGCAGTTACCGCCTCCCCCTAGCGGGAGCCTACAATGAGCAGTTCTTC